This T cell receptor (beta chain) was identified in a study of PD-1 blockade in classical Hodgkin lymphoma. Study-wide results and limits: Relapsed/refractory patients reportedly had lower baseline diversity than newly diagnosed patients. Only CD4+ TCR diversity, not CD8+, had risen significantly by C4D1. Those achieving complete response showed baseline diversity like newly diagnosed patients.

The time point denotes: cycle 4 day 1 (C4D1), after less than 7 weeks of nivolumab. After autologous stem cell transplantation all patients relapsed, and prior brentuximab vedotin exposure differed between cohorts. On this clone: The antigen is undetermined.

TCRdb keeps only in-frame clones here, not all; method: immunoSEQ multiplex PCR. The sample lists approximately 61,000 clones, roughly nine tenths occurring once. Germline trimming cut 5 bases from V and 4 bases from J; bases unmatched to any gene: 6. This CDR3 comprises 16 residues. Germline V CDR1 and CDR2: SGHTA, FQGNSA. This TCR came from a human donor with classical Hodgkin lymphoma. The chain couples TRBV7-2 to TRBJ2-5; 14 bases line up with TRBD2. This material consisted of peripheral blood mononuclear cells (PBMCs), taken before the fourth cycle of nivolumab. CDR3 amino acids: CASSQRTSGGRETQYF. For the CDR3, the DNA is TGTGCCAGCAGCCAACGGACTAGCGGGGGGCGAGAGACCCAGTACTTC.